These T cell receptor beta chains were read from a single sample in a study of chemoradiotherapy in HPV16-positive cancers. The repertoire was sequenced with immunoSEQ multiplex PCR; TCRdb's copy has only in-frame clones and lacks some. The table records over 10,000 clones, around nine tenths of them present only once. The source material was blood, sampled from a patient who underwent chemoradiotherapy. Receptors were obtained from a human donor with HPV-associated anogenital cancer. Both conserved end residues are part of each CDR3. The D gene is left open where the match is weak. Size tells how often a clone was seen (once, few, many) or the class of an expanded clone, and some rows leave it out.

V	J	D	size	CDR3	DNA
TRBV21-1	TRBJ1-1	.	.	CASNGQGTEAFF	TGTGCCAGCAATGGACAGGGCACTGAAGCTTTCTTT
TRBV7-2	TRBJ2-7	.	once	CASSLLNGGEQYF	TGTGCCAGCAGCTTACTAAATGGGGGCGAGCAGTACTTC
TRBV2	TRBJ2-1	.	.	CASSEGPRNEQFF	TGTGCCAGCAGTGAAGGACCAAGGAATGAGCAGTTCTTC
TRBV30	TRBJ1-5	TRBD1	.	CAWSVPRGSLSNQPQHF	TGTGCCTGGAGTGTACCCAGGGGGTCCCTTAGCAATCAGCCCCAGCATTTT
TRBV5-1	TRBJ2-2	TRBD2	.	CASHLAGAHTGELFF	TGCGCCAGCCACCTAGCGGGGGCGCACACCGGGGAGCTGTTTTTT
TRBV10-3	TRBJ1-3	.	.	CAISESGATIYF	TGTGCCATCAGTGAGTCGGGAGCCACCATATATTTT
TRBV5-1	TRBJ2-5	TRBD2	.	CASSEGLAGDETQYF	TGCGCCAGCAGTGAGGGACTAGCGGGGGATGAGACCCAGTACTTC
TRBV2	TRBJ2-5	.	.	CASSPPRMGGSSSETQYF	TGTGCCAGCAGTCCCCCCCGGATGGGGGGTTCGTCTTCGGAGACCCAGTACTTC
TRBV11-2	TRBJ2-7	.	.	CASSRRAWQGSYEQYF	TGTGCCAGCAGCCGGAGGGCTTGGCAGGGCTCCTACGAGCAGTACTTC
TRBV5-6	TRBJ2-5	TRBD1	.	CASSTGQPVETQYF	TGTGCCAGCAGCACGGGACAGCCCGTAGAGACCCAGTACTTC
TRBV19	TRBJ1-2	.	.	CASSRQDVALYTF	TGTGCCAGTAGCAGACAGGACGTCGCGCTCTACACCTTC
TRBV6-5	TRBJ1-1	.	few	CASSYGTAEAFF	TGTGCCAGCAGTTACGGGACGGCAGAAGCTTTCTTT
TRBV6-6	TRBJ2-1	.	once	CASSYDGYEQFF	TGTGCCAGCAGTTACGACGGATATGAGCAGTTCTTC
TRBV11-2	TRBJ1-1	.	.	CASGRGFF	TGTGCCTCAGGGAGGGGTTTCTTT
TRBV29-1	TRBJ1-1	TRBD1	.	CSVLTGMNTEAFF	TGCAGCGTTTTGACAGGGATGAACACTGAAGCTTTCTTT
TRBV9	TRBJ2-5	TRBD2	.	CASSVGGGAGETQYF	TGTGCCAGCAGCGTAGGCGGGGGGGCGGGAGAGACCCAGTACTTC
TRBV4-1	TRBJ2-5	TRBD2	few	CASSHSSGGAYETQYF	TGCGCCAGCAGCCATTCTAGCGGGGGGGCGTACGAGACCCAGTACTTC
TRBV2	TRBJ1-2	TRBD1	once	CASSGQGSHYGYTF	TGTGCCAGCAGTGGACAGGGGAGTCATTATGGCTACACCTTC
TRBV7-8	TRBJ2-5	TRBD2	.	CASSFLSGGGETQYF	TGTGCCAGCAGCTTTTTAAGCGGGGGTGGGGAGACCCAGTACTTC
TRBV7-8	TRBJ2-1	TRBD2	.	CASSLASGGTYNEQFF	TGTGCCAGCAGCTTAGCTAGCGGGGGGACCTACAATGAGCAGTTCTTC
TRBV19	TRBJ1-1	.	few	CASSRQVNTEAFF	TGTGCCAGTAGTCGACAGGTGAACACTGAAGCTTTCTTT
TRBV6-1	TRBJ2-3	TRBD2	.	CASSARRGGAPTDTQYF	TGTGCCAGCAGTGCTAGGCGCGGGGGGGCCCCCACAGATACGCAGTATTTT
TRBV27	TRBJ2-5	.	.	CATRQVRNWYF	TGTGCCACCAGACAGGTCCGTAATTGGTACTTC
TRBV10-2	TRBJ2-7	.	.	CASSEGLDEQYF	TGCGCCAGCAGTGAGGGGTTGGACGAGCAGTACTTC
TRBV2	TRBJ2-1	TRBD2	.	CASSPGTSGANEQFF	TGTGCCAGCAGCCCTGGGACTAGCGGGGCCAATGAGCAGTTCTTC
TRBV30	TRBJ2-2	TRBD1	.	CAWSTTGGTGELFF	TGTGCCTGGAGCACTACAGGGGGAACCGGGGAGCTGTTTTTT
TRBV6-1	TRBJ2-1	TRBD1	.	CASSTKQGAGEQFF	TGTGCCAGCAGTACTAAACAGGGGGCAGGGGAGCAGTTCTTC
TRBV5-5	TRBJ1-6	TRBD1	.	CASSGGTADNSPLHF	TGTGCCAGCAGCGGCGGGACAGCAGATAATTCACCCCTCCACTTT
TRBV4-3	TRBJ1-1	.	.	CASSQELTLTEAFF	TGCGCCAGCAGCCAAGAGCTCACCCTCACTGAAGCTTTCTTT
TRBV7-6	TRBJ2-1	.	.	CASSLVRAGGGNEQFF	TGTGCCAGCAGCTTAGTTAGGGCAGGGGGAGGCAATGAGCAGTTCTTC
TRBV4-2	TRBJ1-2	TRBD1	.	CASAYAGGEDGYTF	TGTGCCAGCGCGTACGCAGGGGGGGAAGATGGCTACACCTTC
TRBV30	TRBJ2-1	.	.	CAWRGGQGSYNEQFF	TGTGCCTGGAGGGGCGGGCAGGGGTCCTACAATGAGCAGTTCTTC
TRBV7-3	TRBJ2-3	.	.	CASSPSGPDTQYF	TGTGCCAGCAGCCCGTCGGGGCCAGATACGCAGTATTTT
TRBV5-4	TRBJ1-1	TRBD1	.	CASSPDDRVGTEAFF	TGTGCCAGCAGCCCAGACGACAGGGTCGGGACTGAAGCTTTCTTT
TRBV7-9	TRBJ2-3	TRBD2	.	CASSLSSGGVVTQYF	TGTGCCAGCAGCTTGTCTAGCGGGGGGGTGGTTACGCAGTATTTT
TRBV6-1	TRBJ2-2	.	.	CASSENRGSGGELFF	TGTGCCAGCAGTGAAAACAGGGGTAGCGGCGGGGAGCTGTTTTTT
TRBV5-1	TRBJ1-4	TRBD1	.	CASSRVLPGQGAPANEKLFF	TGCGCCAGCAGCCGTGTCCTACCGGGACAGGGGGCGCCGGCTAATGAAAAACTGTTTTTT
TRBV18	TRBJ2-5	TRBD2	.	CASSPPGGPETQYF	TGTGCCAGCTCACCCCCGGGGGGGCCGGAGACCCAGTACTTC
TRBV18	TRBJ1-2	.	.	CASSNRGSNGYTF	TGTGCCAGCTCTAACCGGGGGTCTAACGGCTACACCTTC
TRBV27	TRBJ2-6	.	.	CASSLSGANVLTF	TGTGCCAGCAGTTTGAGTGGGGCCAACGTCCTGACTTTC
TRBV27	TRBJ1-2	.	.	CASSYGTNYGYTF	TGTGCCAGCAGTTACGGCACTAACTATGGCTACACCTTC
TRBV2	TRBJ2-5	.	.	CASKGRRAQETQYF	TGTGCCAGCAAGGGGCGCAGGGCCCAAGAGACCCAGTACTTC
TRBV11-2	TRBJ1-5	.	.	CASSLWGSNQPQHF	TGTGCCAGCAGCTTGTGGGGGAGCAATCAGCCCCAGCATTTT
TRBV14	TRBJ1-2	TRBD1	.	CASSPRGYGYTF	TGTGCCAGCAGTCCCAGGGGGTATGGCTACACCTTC
TRBV5-1	TRBJ1-1	.	.	CASSLDGWNTEAFF	TGCGCCAGCAGCTTGGACGGATGGAACACTGAAGCTTTCTTT
TRBV6-1	TRBJ2-7	TRBD1	few	CASYDRAQSYEQYF	TGTGCCAGTTATGACAGGGCACAATCCTACGAGCAGTACTTC
TRBV29-1	TRBJ2-1	TRBD1	.	CSVRQGSNEQFF	TGCAGCGTTCGACAGGGGTCGAATGAGCAGTTCTTC
TRBV7-2	TRBJ1-1	.	.	CASSDNRVGSTEAFF	TGTGCCAGCAGCGATAACAGGGTTGGGAGCACTGAAGCTTTCTTT
TRBV18	TRBJ2-1	.	.	CASSPQATADNEQFF	TGTGCCAGCTCACCACAGGCCACGGCAGACAATGAGCAGTTCTTC
TRBV7-9	TRBJ2-3	TRBD2	.	CASSFLAGITTDTQYF	TGTGCCAGCAGCTTCCTAGCGGGAATTACCACAGATACGCAGTATTTT
TRBV4-2	TRBJ2-1	TRBD2	.	CASSQDLRGGNEQFF	TGTGCCAGCAGCCAAGATTTGCGGGGGGGCAATGAGCAGTTCTTC
TRBV27	TRBJ1-6	TRBD1	.	CASSPGQGANSPLHF	TGTGCCAGCAGTCCAGGACAGGGGGCGAATTCACCCCTCCACTTT